This T cell receptor (beta chain) was captured by sequencing in a study of blood T cell repertoires in COVID-19. Study in general: Acute and convalescent COVID-19 samples came from the United States, Italy and Spain. T cells, B-cell-depleted T cells, or PBMCs provided the cDNA or gDNA that served as material.

CDR1 is SGHAT and CDR2 is FQNNGV in the germline V gene. This CDR3 contains 15 residues. The ends were cut back, 0 bases at V and 0 bases at J, with 8 bases in the middle. Original handling: Estimates of nucleated cell counts were drawn from the amplification of reference gene primers. Here immunoSEQ multiplex PCR was the method, and the copy in TCRdb shows in-frame clones only, minus some. D and trimming come from the DNA, and the V and J calls and clone size come from that table. The table has some 58,000 clones, 80% to 90% seen once. The V and J genes are TRBV11-2 and TRBJ1-2; unclear D gene. Sample: peripheral blood. The sequence came from a man between 40 and 49 years old with acute or convalescent COVID-19. CDR3 nucleotide sequence: TGTGCCAGCAGCTTAGAGAGGGTGACTAACTATGGCTACACCTTC. It specifies CASSLERVTNYGYTF.